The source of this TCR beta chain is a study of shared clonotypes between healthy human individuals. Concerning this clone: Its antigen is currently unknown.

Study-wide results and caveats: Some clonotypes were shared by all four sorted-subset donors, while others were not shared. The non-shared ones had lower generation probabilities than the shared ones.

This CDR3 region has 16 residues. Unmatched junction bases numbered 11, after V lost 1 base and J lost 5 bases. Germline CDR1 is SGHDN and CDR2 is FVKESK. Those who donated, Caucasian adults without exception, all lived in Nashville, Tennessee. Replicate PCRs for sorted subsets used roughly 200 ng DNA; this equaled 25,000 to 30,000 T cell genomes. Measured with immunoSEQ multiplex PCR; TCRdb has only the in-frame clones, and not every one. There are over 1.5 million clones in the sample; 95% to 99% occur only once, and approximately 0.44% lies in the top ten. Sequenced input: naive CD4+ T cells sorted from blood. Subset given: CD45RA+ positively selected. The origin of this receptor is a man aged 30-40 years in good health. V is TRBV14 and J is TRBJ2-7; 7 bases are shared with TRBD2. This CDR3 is CASSQVLGGSYDEQYF. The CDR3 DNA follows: TGTGCCAGCAGCCAAGTTCTGGGGGGGAGTTACGACGAGCAGTACTTC.